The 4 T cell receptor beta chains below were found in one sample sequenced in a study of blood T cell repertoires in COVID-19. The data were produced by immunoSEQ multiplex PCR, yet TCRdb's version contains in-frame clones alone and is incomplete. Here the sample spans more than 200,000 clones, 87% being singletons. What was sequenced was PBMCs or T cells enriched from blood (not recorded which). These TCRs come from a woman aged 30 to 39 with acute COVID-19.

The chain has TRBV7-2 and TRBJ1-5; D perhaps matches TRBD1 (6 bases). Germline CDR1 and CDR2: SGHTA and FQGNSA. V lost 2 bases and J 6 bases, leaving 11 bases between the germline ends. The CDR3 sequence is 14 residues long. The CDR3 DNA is TGTGCCAGCAGCTTATTTGGGGGCGGTCAGCCCCAGCATTTT. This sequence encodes CASSLFGGGQPQHF.

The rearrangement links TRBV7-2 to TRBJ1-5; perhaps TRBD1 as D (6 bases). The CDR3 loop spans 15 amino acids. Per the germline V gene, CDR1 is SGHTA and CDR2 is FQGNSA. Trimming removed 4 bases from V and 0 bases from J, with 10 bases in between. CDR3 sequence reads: CASSSDSYSNQPQHF. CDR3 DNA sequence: TGTGCCAGCAGCTCGGACAGTTATAGCAATCAGCCCCAGCATTTT.

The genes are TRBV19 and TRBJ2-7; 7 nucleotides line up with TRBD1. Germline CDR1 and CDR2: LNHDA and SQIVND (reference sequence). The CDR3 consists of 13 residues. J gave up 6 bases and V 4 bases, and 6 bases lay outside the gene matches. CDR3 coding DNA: TGTGCCAGTAGTACGTCACAGGGGATCGAGCAGTACTTC. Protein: CASSTSQGIEQYF.

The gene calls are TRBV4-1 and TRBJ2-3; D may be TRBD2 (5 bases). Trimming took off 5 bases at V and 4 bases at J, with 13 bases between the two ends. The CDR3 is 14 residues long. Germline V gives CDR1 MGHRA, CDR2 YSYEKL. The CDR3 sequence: CASSEGWAADTQYF. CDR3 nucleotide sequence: TGCGCCAGCAGCGAGGGTTGGGCGGCAGATACGCAGTATTTT.